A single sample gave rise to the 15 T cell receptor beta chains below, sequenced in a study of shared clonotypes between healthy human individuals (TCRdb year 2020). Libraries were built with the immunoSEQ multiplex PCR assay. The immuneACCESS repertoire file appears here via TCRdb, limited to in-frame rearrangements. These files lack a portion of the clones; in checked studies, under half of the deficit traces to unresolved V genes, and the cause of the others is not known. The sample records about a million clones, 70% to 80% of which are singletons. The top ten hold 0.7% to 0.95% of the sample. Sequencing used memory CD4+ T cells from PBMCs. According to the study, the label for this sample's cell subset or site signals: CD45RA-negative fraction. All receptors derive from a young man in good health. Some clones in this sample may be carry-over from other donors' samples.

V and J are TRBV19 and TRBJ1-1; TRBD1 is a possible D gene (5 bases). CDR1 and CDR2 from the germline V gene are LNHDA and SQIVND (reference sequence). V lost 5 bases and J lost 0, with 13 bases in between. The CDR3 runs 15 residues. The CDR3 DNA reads TGTGCCAGTAGTGCTCCTATGGGACTGAACACTGAAGCTTTCTTT. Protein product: CASSAPMGLNTEAFF.

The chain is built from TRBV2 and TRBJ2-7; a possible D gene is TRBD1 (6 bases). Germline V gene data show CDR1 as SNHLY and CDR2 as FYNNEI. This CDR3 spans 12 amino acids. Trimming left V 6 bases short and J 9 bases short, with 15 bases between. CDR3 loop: CASRGALRGQYF. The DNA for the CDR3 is TGTGCCAGCAGGGGGGCCCTCCGCGGGCAGTACTTC.

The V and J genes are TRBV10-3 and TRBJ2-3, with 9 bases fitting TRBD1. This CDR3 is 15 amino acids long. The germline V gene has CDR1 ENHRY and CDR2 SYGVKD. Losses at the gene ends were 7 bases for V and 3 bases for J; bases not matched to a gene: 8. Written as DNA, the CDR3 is TGTGCCATCAACACGGGACAGGGAGGAACAGATACGCAGTATTTT. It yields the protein CAINTGQGGTDTQYF.

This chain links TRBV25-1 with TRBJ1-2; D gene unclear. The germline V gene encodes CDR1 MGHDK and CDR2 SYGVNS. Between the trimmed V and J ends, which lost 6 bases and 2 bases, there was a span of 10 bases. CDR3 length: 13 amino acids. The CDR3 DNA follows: TGTGCCAGCAGCTATGGGTCGAACTATGGCTACACCTTC. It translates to CASSYGSNYGYTF.

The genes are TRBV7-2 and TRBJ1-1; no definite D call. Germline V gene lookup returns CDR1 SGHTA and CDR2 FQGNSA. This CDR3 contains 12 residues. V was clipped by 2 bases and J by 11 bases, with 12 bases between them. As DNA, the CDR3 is TGTGCCAGCAGCTTATTAGGTTTGGACGCTTTCTTT. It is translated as CASSLLGLDAFF.

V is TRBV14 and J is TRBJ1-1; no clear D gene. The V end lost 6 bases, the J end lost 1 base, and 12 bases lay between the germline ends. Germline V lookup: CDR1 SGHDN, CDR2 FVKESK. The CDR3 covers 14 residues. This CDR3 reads CASSIASKNTEAFF. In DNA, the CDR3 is TGTGCCAGCAGTATCGCAAGCAAGAACACTGAAGCTTTCTTT.

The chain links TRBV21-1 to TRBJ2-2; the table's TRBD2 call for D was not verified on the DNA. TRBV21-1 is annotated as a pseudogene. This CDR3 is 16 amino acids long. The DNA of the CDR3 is TGTGCCAGCAGCCAAAGACTAGCGGGAGAGTCCGGGGAGCTGTTTTTT. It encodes CASSQRLAGESGELFF.

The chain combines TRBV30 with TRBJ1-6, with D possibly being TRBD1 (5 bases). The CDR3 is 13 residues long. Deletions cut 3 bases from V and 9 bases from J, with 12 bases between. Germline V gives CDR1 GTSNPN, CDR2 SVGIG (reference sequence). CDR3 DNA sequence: TGTGCCTGGAGCGGAGTGGGGGTTTCACCCCTCCACTTT. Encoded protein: CAWSGVGVSPLHF. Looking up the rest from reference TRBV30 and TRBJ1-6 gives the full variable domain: SQTIHQWPATLVQPVGSPLSLECTVEGTSNPNLYWYRQAAGRGLQLLFYSVGIGQISSEVPQNLSASRPQDRQFILSSKKLLLSDSGFYLCAWSGVGVSPLHFGNGTRLTVT.

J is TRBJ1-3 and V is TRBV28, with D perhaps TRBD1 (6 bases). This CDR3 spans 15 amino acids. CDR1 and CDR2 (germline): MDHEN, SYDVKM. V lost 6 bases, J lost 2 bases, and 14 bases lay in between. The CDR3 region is CASRETGIAGNTIYF. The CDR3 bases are TGTGCCAGCAGGGAAACAGGGATTGCTGGAAACACCATATATTTT.

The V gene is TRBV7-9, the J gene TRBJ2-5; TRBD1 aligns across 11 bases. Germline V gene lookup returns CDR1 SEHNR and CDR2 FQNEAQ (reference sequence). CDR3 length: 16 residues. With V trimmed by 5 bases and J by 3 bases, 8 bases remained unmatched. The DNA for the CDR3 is TGTGCCAGCAGCCCGGGACAGGGGGTGGCGAAAGAGACCCAGTACTTC. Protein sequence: CASSPGQGVAKETQYF.

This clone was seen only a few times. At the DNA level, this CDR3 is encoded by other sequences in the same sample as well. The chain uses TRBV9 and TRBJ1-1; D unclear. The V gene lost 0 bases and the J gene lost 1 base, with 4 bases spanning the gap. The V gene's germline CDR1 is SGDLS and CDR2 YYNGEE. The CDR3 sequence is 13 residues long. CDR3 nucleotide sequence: TGTGCCAGCAGCGTAGCCCAGAACACTGAAGCTTTCTTT. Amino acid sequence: CASSVAQNTEAFF.

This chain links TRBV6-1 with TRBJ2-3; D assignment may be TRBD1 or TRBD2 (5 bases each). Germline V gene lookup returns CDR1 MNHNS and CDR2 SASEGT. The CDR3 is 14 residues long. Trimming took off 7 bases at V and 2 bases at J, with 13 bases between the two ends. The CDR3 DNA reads TGTGCCAGCAAGCGTGGGGGAAACACAGATACGCAGTATTTT. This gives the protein CASKRGGNTDTQYF.

This chain's CDR3 is CASSLTQTSGNTIYF. The CDR3 region has the DNA TGTGCCAGCAGCTTGACCCAGACATCTGGAAACACCATATATTTT. This rearrangement joins TRBV5-4 to TRBJ1-3; no clear D gene. Germline assignment: CDR1 SGHNT and CDR2 YYREEE (reference sequence). The length of the CDR3 is 15 residues. The V end lost 1 base, the J end lost 1 base, and 9 bases lay between the germline ends.

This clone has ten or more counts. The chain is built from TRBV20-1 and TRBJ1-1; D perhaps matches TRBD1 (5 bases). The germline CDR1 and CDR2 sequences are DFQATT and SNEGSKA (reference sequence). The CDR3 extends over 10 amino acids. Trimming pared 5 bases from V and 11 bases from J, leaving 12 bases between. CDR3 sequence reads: CSAATWGAFF. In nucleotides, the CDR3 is TGCAGTGCTGCGACCTGGGGGGCTTTCTTT.

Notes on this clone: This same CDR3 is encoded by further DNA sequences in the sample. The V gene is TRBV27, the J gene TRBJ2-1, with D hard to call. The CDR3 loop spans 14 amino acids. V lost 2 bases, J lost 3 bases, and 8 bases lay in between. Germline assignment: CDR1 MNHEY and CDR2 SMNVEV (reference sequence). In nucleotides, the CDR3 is TGTGCCAGCAGTTTAGGCGGCAGCTACAATGAGCAGTTCTTC. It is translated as CASSLGGSYNEQFF.